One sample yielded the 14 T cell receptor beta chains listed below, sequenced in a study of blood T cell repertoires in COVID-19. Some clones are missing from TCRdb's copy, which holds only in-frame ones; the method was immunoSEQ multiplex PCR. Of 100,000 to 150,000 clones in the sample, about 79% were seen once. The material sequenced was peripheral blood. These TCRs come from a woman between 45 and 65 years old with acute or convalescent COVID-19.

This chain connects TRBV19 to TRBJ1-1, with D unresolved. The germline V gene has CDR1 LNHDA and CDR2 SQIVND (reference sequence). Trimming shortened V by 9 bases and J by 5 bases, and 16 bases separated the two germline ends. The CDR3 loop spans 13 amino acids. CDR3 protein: CASSSAGRTEAFF. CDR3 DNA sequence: TGTGCCAGCAGTTCGGCGGGGAGGACTGAAGCTTTCTTT.

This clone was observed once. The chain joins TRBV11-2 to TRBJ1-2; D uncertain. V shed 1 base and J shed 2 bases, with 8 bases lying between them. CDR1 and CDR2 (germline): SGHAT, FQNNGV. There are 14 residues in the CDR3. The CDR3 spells CASSLGRINYGYTF. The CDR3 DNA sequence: TGTGCCAGCAGCTTAGGCAGAATCAACTATGGCTACACCTTC. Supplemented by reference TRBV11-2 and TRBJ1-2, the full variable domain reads EAGVAQSPRYKIIEKRQSVAFWCNPISGHATLYWYQQILGQGPKLLIQFQNNGVVDDSQLPKDRFSAERLKGVDSTLKIQPAKLEDSAVYLCASSLGRINYGYTFGSGTRLTVV.

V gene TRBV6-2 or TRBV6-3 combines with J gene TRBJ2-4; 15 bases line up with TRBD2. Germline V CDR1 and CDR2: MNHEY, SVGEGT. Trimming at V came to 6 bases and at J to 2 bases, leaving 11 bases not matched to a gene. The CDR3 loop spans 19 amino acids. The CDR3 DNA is TGTGCCAGCAGCGATGGACTAGCGGGGGGGCCGGTTTCCAAAAACATTCAGTACTTC. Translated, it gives CASSDGLAGGPVSKNIQYF.

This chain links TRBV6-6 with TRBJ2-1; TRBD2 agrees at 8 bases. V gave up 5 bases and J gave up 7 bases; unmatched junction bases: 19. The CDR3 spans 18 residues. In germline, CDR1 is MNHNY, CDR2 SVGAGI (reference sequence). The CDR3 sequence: CASSPRSSGGGSVNEQFF. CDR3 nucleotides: TGTGCCAGCAGTCCCCGATCTTCCGGGGGGGGTTCCGTTAATGAGCAGTTCTTC.

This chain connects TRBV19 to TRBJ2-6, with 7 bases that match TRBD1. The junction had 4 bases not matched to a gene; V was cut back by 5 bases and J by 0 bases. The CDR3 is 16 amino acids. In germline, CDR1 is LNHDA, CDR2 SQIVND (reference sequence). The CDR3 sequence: CASSSGQLSGANVLTF. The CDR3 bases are TGTGCCAGTAGTTCGGGACAGCTCTCTGGGGCCAACGTCCTGACTTTC. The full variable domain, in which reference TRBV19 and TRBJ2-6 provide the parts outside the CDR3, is DGGITQSPKYLFRKEGQNVTLSCEQNLNHDAMYWYRQDPGQGLRLIYYSQIVNDFQKGDIAEGYSVSREKKESFPLTVTSAQKNPTAFYLCASSSGQLSGANVLTFGAGSRLTVL.

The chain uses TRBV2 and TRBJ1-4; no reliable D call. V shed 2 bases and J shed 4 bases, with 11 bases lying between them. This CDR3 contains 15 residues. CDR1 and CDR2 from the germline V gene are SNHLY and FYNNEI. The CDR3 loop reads CASSESRYFNEKLFF. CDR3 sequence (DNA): TGTGCCAGCAGTGAATCGCGGTATTTTAATGAAAAACTGTTTTTT.

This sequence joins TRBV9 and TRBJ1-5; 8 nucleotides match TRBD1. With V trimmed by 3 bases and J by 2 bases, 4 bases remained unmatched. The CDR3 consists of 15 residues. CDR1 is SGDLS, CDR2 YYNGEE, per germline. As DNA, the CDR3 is TGTGCCAGCAGCGCAACAGGGGGGGGCAATCAGCCCCAGCATTTT. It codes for CASSATGGGNQPQHF.

CDR3 residues: CASRRSNTEAFF. The CDR3 bases are TGTGCCAGCAGGAGATCGAACACTGAAGCTTTCTTT. This rearrangement joins TRBV3-1 (or the pseudogene TRBV3-2) to TRBJ1-1; no clear D gene. This CDR3 contains 12 residues. Trimming removed 6 bases at V and 1 base at J, with 6 bases between. Germline V gene lookup returns CDR1 LGHDT and CDR2 YNNKEL (reference sequence).

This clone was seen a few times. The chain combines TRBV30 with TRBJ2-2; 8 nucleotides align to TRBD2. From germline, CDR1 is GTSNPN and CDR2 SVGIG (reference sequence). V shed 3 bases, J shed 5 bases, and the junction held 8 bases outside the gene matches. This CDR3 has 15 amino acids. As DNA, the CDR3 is TGTGCCTGGAGACCCGGGGGGGCAGTTACCGGGGAGCTGTTTTTT. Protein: CAWRPGGAVTGELFF.

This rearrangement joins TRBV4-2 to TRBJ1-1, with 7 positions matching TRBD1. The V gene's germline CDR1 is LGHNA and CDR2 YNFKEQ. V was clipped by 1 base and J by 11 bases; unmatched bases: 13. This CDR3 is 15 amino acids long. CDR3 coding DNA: TGTGCCAGCAGCCAAGCCGACAGGGATCAAAAGAGGGCTTTCTTT. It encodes CASSQADRDQKRAFF.

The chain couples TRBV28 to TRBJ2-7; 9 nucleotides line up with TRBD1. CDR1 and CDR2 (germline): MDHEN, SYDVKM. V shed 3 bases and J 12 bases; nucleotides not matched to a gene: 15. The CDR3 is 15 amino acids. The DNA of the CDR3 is TGTGCCAGCAGTTTTCTCGCCGGGACAGGGAAAAGAATGTACTTC. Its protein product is CASSFLAGTGKRMYF.

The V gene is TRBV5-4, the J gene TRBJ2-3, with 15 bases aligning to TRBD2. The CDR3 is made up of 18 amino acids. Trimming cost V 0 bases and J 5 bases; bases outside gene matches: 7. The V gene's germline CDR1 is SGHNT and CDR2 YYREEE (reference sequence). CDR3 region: CASSLVGLAGGPGDTQYF. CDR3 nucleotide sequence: TGTGCCAGCAGCTTGGTTGGACTAGCGGGGGGGCCGGGAGATACGCAGTATTTT.

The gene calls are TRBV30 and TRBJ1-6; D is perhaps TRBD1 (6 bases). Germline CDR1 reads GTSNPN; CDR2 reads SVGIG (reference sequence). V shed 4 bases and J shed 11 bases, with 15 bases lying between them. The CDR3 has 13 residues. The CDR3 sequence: CAWTSGGRPPLHF. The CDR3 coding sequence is TGTGCCTGGACCTCCGGGGGGCGTCCACCCCTCCACTTT. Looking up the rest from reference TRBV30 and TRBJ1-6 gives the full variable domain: SQTIHQWPATLVQPVGSPLSLECTVEGTSNPNLYWYRQAAGRGLQLLFYSVGIGQISSEVPQNLSASRPQDRQFILSSKKLLLSDSGFYLCAWTSGGRPPLHFGNGTRLTVT.

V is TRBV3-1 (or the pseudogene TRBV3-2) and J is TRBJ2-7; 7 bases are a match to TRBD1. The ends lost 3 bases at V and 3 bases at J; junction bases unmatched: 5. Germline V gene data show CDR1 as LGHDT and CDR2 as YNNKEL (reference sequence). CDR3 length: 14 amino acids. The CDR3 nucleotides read TGTGCCAGCAGCCAGGCCAGGGGGAGCTACGAGCAGTACTTC. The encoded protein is CASSQARGSYEQYF.